Below are 11 T cell receptor beta chains sequenced from a single sample in a study of blood T cell repertoires in COVID-19. Clones were sequenced by immunoSEQ multiplex PCR, and TCRdb holds only the in-frame ones, with some missing. The data contain roughly 250,000 clones, 85% to 90% of them singletons. Sequencing was performed on PBMCs or T cells enriched from blood (not recorded which). Receptor source: a man aged 35-49 years who had recovered from COVID-19.

V gene TRBV28 combines with J gene TRBJ2-7, with TRBD1 matching 10 bases. Germline V gives CDR1 MDHEN, CDR2 SYDVKM. CDR3 length: 15 residues. V trimming: 4 bases; J trimming: 2 bases; junction bases outside the gene matches: 5. CDR3 bases: TGTGCCAGCAGTTCTCGGGACAGGGGAACCTACGAGCAGTACTTC. The encoded protein is CASSSRDRGTYEQYF.

This clone is medium-sized within its sample. V and J are TRBV10-3 and TRBJ2-3; maybe TRBD1 (5 bases). This CDR3 contains 15 residues. Looked up from germline, CDR1 is ENHRY and CDR2 is SYGVKD. V was cut by 3 bases and J by 0 bases, with 10 bases left in between. CDR3 residues: CAISDPGSSTDTQYF. DNA of the CDR3: TGTGCCATCAGTGATCCAGGGTCGAGCACAGATACGCAGTATTTT.

The chain uses TRBV6-5 and TRBJ2-3; D might be TRBD2 (7 bases). The V end lost 7 bases, the J end lost 2 bases, and 13 bases lay between the germline ends. Germline CDR1 is MNHEY and CDR2 is SVGAGI. This CDR3 contains 14 residues. CDR3 protein: CASIGGLPTDTQYF. The CDR3 DNA is TGTGCCAGCATCGGGGGGCTTCCCACAGATACGCAGTATTTT.

The chain links TRBV28 to TRBJ1-2; 7 bases line up with TRBD1. This CDR3 has 18 amino acids. V gave up 5 bases and J gave up 0 bases; unmatched junction bases: 15. Germline CDR1 reads MDHEN; CDR2 reads SYDVKM. The CDR3 reads CASSAPGTAGSSNYGYTF. In nucleotides, the CDR3 is TGTGCCAGCAGTGCTCCCGGGACAGCTGGTTCCTCTAACTATGGCTACACCTTC.

This clone showed up just once. The chain employs TRBV12-5 and TRBJ2-5, with a weak D call TRBD2 (5 bases). Germline V gene lookup returns CDR1 LGHNT and CDR2 FRNRAP. The CDR3 is made up of 12 amino acids. Trimming pared 11 bases from V and 5 bases from J, leaving 15 bases between. The CDR3 DNA follows: TGTGCTTCTCGAGGGCCGGCGGAGACCCAGTACTTC. Its protein is CASRGPAETQYF.

About this clone itself: This specimen includes other DNA sequences encoding the same CDR3. This chain links TRBV28 with TRBJ2-2; D possibly corresponds to TRBD1 (6 bases). The CDR3 totals 13 residues. Trimming took 3 bases from V and 6 from J, leaving 8 bases between them. Germline loops: CDR1 MDHEN, CDR2 SYDVKM. CDR3 residues: CASSFRGSGELFF. CDR3 nucleotides: TGTGCCAGCAGTTTTAGGGGGTCCGGGGAGCTGTTTTTT.

The J gene is TRBJ2-7, the V gene TRBV10-3; no firm D call. CDR1 and CDR2 (germline): ENHRY, SYGVKD. The ends were cut back, 6 bases at V and 0 bases at J, with 12 bases in the middle. There are 14 residues in the CDR3. The CDR3 bases are TGTGCCATCAGACCCGGGTCCTCCTCCTACGAGCAGTACTTC. Its protein product is CAIRPGSSSYEQYF.

This clone was seen only a few times. The gene calls are TRBV9 and TRBJ1-2, with 8 bases matching TRBD1. Germline CDR1 reads SGDLS; CDR2 reads YYNGEE. The CDR3 totals 14 residues. J lost 7 bases, V lost 3 bases, and 8 bases had no gene match. The CDR3, as DNA: TGTGCCAGCAGCGGCAGGGGGCTGGCTTCTGGCTACACCTTC. Its protein product is CASSGRGLASGYTF.

A few counts support this clone. This rearrangement joins TRBV5-1 to TRBJ1-5; 7 nucleotides line up with TRBD1. CDR1 is SGHRS and CDR2 is YFSETQ in the germline V gene. The CDR3 covers 14 residues. Trimming at V came to 4 bases and at J to 6 bases, leaving 7 bases not matched to a gene. The CDR3 DNA sequence: TGCGCCAGCAGCCCGACAGGGCCGGGTCAGCCCCAGCATTTT. Its protein is CASSPTGPGQPQHF.

The chain recombines TRBV7-9 with TRBJ2-5, with 11 bases aligning to TRBD1. CDR1 is SEHNR, CDR2 FQNEAQ, per germline (reference sequence). V shed 7 bases and J 5 bases; nucleotides not matched to a gene: 15. CDR3 length equals 17 residues. CDR3 in amino acids: CASTLRGQGVSGETQYF. The CDR3 nucleotides are TGTGCCAGCACCCTACGGGGACAGGGGGTTAGTGGGGAGACCCAGTACTTC.

The J gene is TRBJ1-5, the V gene TRBV7-3, with D perhaps TRBD1 (6 bases). V was trimmed by 1 base and J by 2 bases, leaving 9 bases between them. The CDR3 is made up of 15 amino acids. CDR1 is SGHTA and CDR2 is FQGTGA in the germline V gene. The CDR3 DNA is TGTGCCAGCAGCTTAAATGGGGGCGGCAATCAGCCCCAGCATTTT. This translates into CASSLNGGGNQPQHF. The full variable domain, completed using reference TRBV7-3 and TRBJ1-5, is GAGVSQTPSNKVTEKGKYVELRCDPISGHTALYWYRQSLGQGPEFLIYFQGTGAADDSGLPNDRFFAVRPEGSVSTLKIQRTERGDSAVYLCASSLNGGGNQPQHFGDGTRLSIL.